This entry lists 13 T cell receptor beta chains sequenced from one sample in a study of blood T cell repertoires in COVID-19. Sequencing was performed with immunoSEQ multiplex PCR; in TCRdb, only in-frame clones are kept and a portion is missing. The table includes around 130,000 clones, just over 75% detected once. Input material: peripheral blood. All receptors come from a human donor in a cohort sampled during active COVID-19.

The rearrangement links TRBV6-6 to TRBJ1-1; a possible D gene is TRBD1 (6 bases). The CDR3 covers 13 residues. Per the germline V gene, CDR1 is MNHNY and CDR2 is SVGAGI (reference sequence). Trimming pared 6 bases from V and 2 bases from J, leaving 10 bases between. CDR3 sequence (DNA): TGTGCCAGCAGCGGACAGAAAAACACTGAAGCTTTCTTT. Translation gives CASSGQKNTEAFF.

This sequence joins TRBV19 and TRBJ2-2, with TRBD1 matching 9 bases. The CDR3 loop spans 17 amino acids. The germline V gene encodes CDR1 LNHDA and CDR2 SQIVND (reference sequence). The trim removed 0 bases at V and 6 bases at J, leaving 8 bases unmatched. CDR3 sequence (DNA): TGTGCCAGTAGTATAGATGGGTGGACAGGGGAGGCCGGGGAGCTGTTTTTT. It encodes CASSIDGWTGEAGELFF.

The chain is built from TRBV29-1 and TRBJ2-3; TRBD2 aligns across 9 bases. V lost 5 bases, J lost 4 bases, and 10 bases stayed unmatched. Germline V gene sequence: CDR1 SQVTM, CDR2 ANQGSEA. The CDR3 runs to 15 residues. The CDR3 nucleotides are TGCAGCGTTCGTCGGCGGGGGGGCCCAGCAGATACGCAGTATTTT. Translation: CSVRRRGGPADTQYF.

This clone was seen at least ten times. This chain connects TRBV27 to TRBJ1-6, with D maybe TRBD1 (6 bases). The CDR3 extends over 14 amino acids. The V gene lost 3 bases and the J gene lost 10 bases, with 13 bases spanning the gap. Germline V gene sequence: CDR1 MNHEY, CDR2 SMNVEV (reference sequence). As DNA, the CDR3 is TGTGCCAGCAGTTTCGGGACATTTAGCTCACCCCTCCACTTT. This gives the protein CASSFGTFSSPLHF.

The rearrangement uses TRBV28 and TRBJ1-6; 10 positions match TRBD1. V shed 10 bases and J 8 bases; nucleotides not matched to a gene: 2. CDR1 and CDR2 from the germline V gene are MDHEN and SYDVKM. The CDR3 is 12 residues long. CDR3 in DNA: TGTGCCACCGGGACAGGGGATTCACCCCTCCACTTT. It encodes CATGTGDSPLHF.

The genes are TRBV5-4 and TRBJ2-3; 7 nucleotides line up with TRBD1. Germline V gene sequence: CDR1 SGHNT, CDR2 YYREEE (reference sequence). V was clipped by 2 bases and J by 1 base; unmatched bases: 4. The CDR3 runs 15 residues. CDR3 nucleotide sequence: TGTGCCAGCAGCTTCGGGGACAGACGCACAGATACGCAGTATTTT. It codes for CASSFGDRRTDTQYF. Full variable domain (rest looked up from reference TRBV5-4 and TRBJ2-3): ETGVTQSPTHLIKTRGQQVTLRCSSQSGHNTVSWYQQALGQGPQFIFQYYREEENGRGNFPPRFSGLQFPNYSSELNVNALELDDSALYLCASSFGDRRTDTQYFGPGTRLTVL.

The chain is built from TRBV3-1 (or the pseudogene TRBV3-2) and TRBJ2-7; D perhaps matches TRBD2 (6 bases). The V and J ends lost 0 bases and 4 bases respectively, with 16 bases between them. Germline CDR1 reads LGHDT; CDR2 reads YNNKEL (reference sequence). CDR3 size: 16 residues. This CDR3 reads CASSQDLIGGKYEQYF. In DNA form, the CDR3 reads TGTGCCAGCAGCCAAGACCTGATCGGGGGAAAGTACGAGCAGTACTTC.

A remark on this clone: No DNA is shown, since the ends of the CDR3 on it are uncertain; the CDR3 is the one TCRdb lists. The chain joins TRBV7-9 to TRBJ2-7; TRBD1 was called by the table and not checked on the DNA. Germline V gene sequence: CDR1 SEHNR, CDR2 FQNEAQ (reference sequence). The CDR3 comprises 15 residues, both ends counted. CDR3 region: CASSFGSGQDYEQYF.

The rearrangement links TRBV6-5 to TRBJ2-5, with a weak D call TRBD2 (7 bases). V was shortened by 6 bases and J by 5 bases, with 19 bases between the two germline ends. The CDR3 has 15 amino acids. Germline V gene lookup returns CDR1 MNHEY and CDR2 SVGAGI. DNA for the CDR3: TGTGCCAGCAGCCCCTCCGGGGGGCAGGGGGAGACCCAGTACTTC. Translation: CASSPSGGQGETQYF.

V gene TRBV11-2 combines with J gene TRBJ1-2, with D unclear. The length of the CDR3 is 14 residues. Germline V lookup: CDR1 SGHAT, CDR2 FQNNGV. V lost 6 bases and J lost 5, with 16 bases in between. The CDR3, as DNA: TGTGCCAGCAGACAGCCCTCATCGTCTTATGGCTACACCTTC. This translates into CASRQPSSSYGYTF.

The genes are TRBV4-1 and TRBJ1-5, with D maybe TRBD1 (6 bases). V was cut by 1 base and J by 1 base, with 17 bases left in between. Per germline, CDR1 MGHRA and CDR2 YSYEKL. The CDR3 runs 18 residues. CDR3 sequence: CASSQVQGRGSSNQPQHF. Here the CDR3 DNA reads TGCGCCAGCAGCCAAGTACAGGGCCGTGGGTCAAGCAATCAGCCCCAGCATTTT.

V is TRBV3-1 (or the pseudogene TRBV3-2) and J is TRBJ2-7; D might be TRBD1 (5 bases). The germline V gene has CDR1 LGHDT and CDR2 YNNKEL (reference sequence). The CDR3 contains 13 residues. Trimming removed 3 bases from V and 9 bases from J, with 15 bases in between. The chain's CDR3 is CASSHNRKGWQYF. Written as DNA, the CDR3 is TGTGCCAGCAGCCACAACCGGAAGGGGTGGCAGTACTTC.

This chain joins TRBV19 and TRBJ2-1; 9 bases agree with TRBD2. In germline, CDR1 is LNHDA, CDR2 SQIVND (reference sequence). V lost 0 bases, J lost 4 bases, and 4 bases stayed unmatched. This CDR3 is built from 16 residues. The CDR3 spells CASSIEGRGGYNEQFF. CDR3 coding DNA: TGTGCCAGTAGTATAGAAGGGCGGGGGGGGTACAATGAGCAGTTCTTC.